This TCR beta chain comes out of a study of cytomegalovirus exposure and HLA in healthy donors. TCRdb keeps only in-frame clones here, not all; method: immunoSEQ multiplex PCR. The sample yields a few hundred thousand clones, more than 80% seen once. Trimming removed 9 bases from V and 2 bases from J; junction bases left unmatched: 8. Germline V gene data show CDR1 as WSHSY and CDR2 as SAAADI. The CDR3 has 14 residues. Sample: PBMCs. The clonotype was recovered from a woman between 18 and 29 years old in good health and CMV-seronegative. The chain joins TRBV10-2 to TRBJ2-7, with 9 nucleotides matching TRBD2. The CDR3 protein is CASSGVAGAYEQYF. The CDR3 DNA follows: TGCGCCAGTTCCGGGGTAGCGGGAGCCTACGAGCAGTACTTC.